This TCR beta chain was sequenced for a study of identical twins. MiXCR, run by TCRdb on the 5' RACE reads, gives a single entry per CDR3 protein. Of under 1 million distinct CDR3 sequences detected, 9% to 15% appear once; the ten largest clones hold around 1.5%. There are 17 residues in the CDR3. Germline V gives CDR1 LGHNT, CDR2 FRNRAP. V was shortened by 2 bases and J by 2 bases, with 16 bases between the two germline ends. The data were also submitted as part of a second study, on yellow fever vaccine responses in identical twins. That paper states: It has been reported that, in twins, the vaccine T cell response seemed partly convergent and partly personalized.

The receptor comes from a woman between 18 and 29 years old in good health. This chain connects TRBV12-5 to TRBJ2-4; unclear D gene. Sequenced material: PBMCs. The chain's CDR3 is CASGLITTGWSKNIQYF. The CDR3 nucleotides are TGTGCTAGTGGTTTGATAACAACCGGGTGGTCCAAAAACATTCAGTACTTC.